These 21 T cell receptor beta chains originate from one sample sequenced in a study of T cell repertoires in cytomegalovirus infection. MiXCR, run by TCRdb on the reads, gives a single entry per CDR3 protein. In the table there are about 890,000 distinct CDR3 sequences, approximately 30% of which are singletons. These receptors have no identified antigens. The sequencing used cultured CD8+ T cells from PBMCs, collected from culture after CMV antigen stimulation. The origin of the receptors is a human donor in good health (CMV status not recorded). Some clones in this sample may be carry-over from other donors' samples.

The rearrangement uses TRBV4-2 and TRBJ2-7; perhaps TRBD1 as D (6 bases). Trimming removed 0 bases from V and 3 bases from J, with 12 bases in between. The germline gives CDR1 LGHNA, CDR2 YNFKEQ. The CDR3 extends over 15 amino acids. In nucleotides, the CDR3 is TGTGCCAGCAGCCAAGAAAACCGAGGGGGCTACGAGCAGTACTTC. Translating gives CASSQENRGGYEQYF.

The chain combines TRBV28 with TRBJ2-7; D might be TRBD1 (6 bases). Between the trimmed V and J ends, which lost 3 bases and 3 bases, there was a span of 9 bases. CDR3 length: 13 amino acids. CDR1 is MDHEN and CDR2 is SYDVKM in the germline V gene. The CDR3 reads CASSFFRGYEQYV. As DNA, the CDR3 is TGTGCCAGCAGTTTTTTCAGGGGCTACGAGCAGTACGTC.

The chain combines TRBV7-9 with TRBJ2-7; 9 bases align to TRBD2. This CDR3 has 14 amino acids. Germline CDR1 is SEHNR and CDR2 is FQNEAQ (reference sequence). The ends lost 0 bases at V and 4 bases at J; junction bases unmatched: 1. CDR3 bases: TGTGCCAGCAGCTTAGCGACTAGCGGTTACGAGCAGTACTTC. Its translation is CASSLATSGYEQYF.

This clonotype was found many times. This chain links TRBV7-9 with TRBJ2-5, with D tentatively TRBD2 (5 bases). Germline CDR1 is SEHNR and CDR2 is FQNEAQ (reference sequence). The CDR3 spans 13 residues. V was trimmed by 5 bases and J by 0 bases, leaving 7 bases between them. Here the CDR3 reads CASSGGNQETQYF. The CDR3 DNA reads TGTGCCAGCAGCGGAGGCAACCAAGAGACCCAGTACTTC.

This chain joins TRBV27 and TRBJ2-2, with D unclear. Looked up from germline, CDR1 is MNHEY and CDR2 is SMNVEV (reference sequence). V shed 4 bases and J shed 4 bases, with 7 bases lying between them. The CDR3 length is 13 residues. The CDR3 region is CASSSHSTGELFF. The DNA for the CDR3 is TGTGCCAGCAGTTCGCACTCCACCGGGGAGCTGTTTTTT.

This clonotype turned up a few times. J is TRBJ1-1 and V is TRBV7-9, with D tentatively TRBD1 (5 bases). V lost 1 base and J lost 11, with 5 bases in between. CDR1 and CDR2 (germline): SEHNR, FQNEAQ (reference sequence). CDR3 length equals 10 residues. The CDR3 loop is CASSLEGAFF. DNA of the CDR3: TGTGCCAGCAGCTTAGAGGGGGCTTTCTTT.

This clonotype was counted only a few times. The genes are TRBV7-6 and TRBJ2-5, with 11 bases fitting TRBD2. V shed 5 bases and J 5 bases; nucleotides not matched to a gene: 13. In germline, CDR1 is SGHVS, CDR2 FNYEAQ. The CDR3 length is 17 residues. CDR3 bases: TGTGCCAGCAGCGGTCCGGGGGCTAGCGGGGGGCAGGAGACCCAGTACTTC. Protein product: CASSGPGASGGQETQYF.

This clonotype was seen a few times. J is TRBJ1-3 and V is TRBV27; possible D gene TRBD1, 6 bases. Trimming pared 6 bases from V and 1 base from J, leaving 16 bases between. Germline loops: CDR1 MNHEY, CDR2 SMNVEV (reference sequence). This CDR3 is 16 amino acids long. The CDR3 loop is CASSRGTPGSGNTIYF. As DNA, the CDR3 is TGTGCCAGCAGCCGCGGGACACCAGGTTCTGGAAACACCATATATTTT.

The CDR3 coding sequence is TGTGCCAGCAGCTTAGGCGGGGCTACTAACTATGGCTACACCTTC. Translating gives CASSLGGATNYGYTF. This chain joins TRBV13 and TRBJ1-2, with a weak D call TRBD1 (5 bases). The CDR3 contains 15 residues. Per the germline V gene, CDR1 is PRHDT and CDR2 is FYEKMQ (reference sequence). The V end was cut by 0 bases, the J end by 0 bases, with 8 bases between.

This clonotype was detected a few times. The chain is built from TRBV19 and TRBJ1-6; D unclear. Trimming took 3 bases from V and 8 from J, leaving 14 bases between them. The CDR3 length is 15 residues. CDR1 is LNHDA, CDR2 SQIVND, per germline (reference sequence). CDR3: CASSIEEAIDSPLHF. In DNA form, the CDR3 reads TGTGCCAGTAGTATCGAAGAGGCGATAGATTCACCCCTCCACTTT.

This clonotype has a count of ten or more. The chain employs TRBV7-3 and TRBJ2-1; 8 bases are a match to TRBD1. Germline V gene sequence: CDR1 SGHTA, CDR2 FQGTGA. V lost 1 base, J lost 1 base, and 6 bases stayed unmatched. This CDR3 comprises 17 residues. Written as DNA, the CDR3 is TGTGCCAGCAGCTTAAACCCAACAGGGGGATCCTACAATGAGCAGTTCTTC. The encoded protein is CASSLNPTGGSYNEQFF.

This clonotype showed up just a few times. The chain has TRBV27 and TRBJ1-4, with no clear D. V was trimmed by 1 base and J by 2 bases, leaving 5 bases between them. The CDR3 spans 14 residues. CDR1 MNHEY and CDR2 SMNVEV come from the germline V gene (reference sequence). CDR3 in amino acids: CASSLYATNEKLFF. The DNA for the CDR3 is TGTGCCAGCAGTTTATACGCGACTAATGAAAAACTGTTTTTT.

This clonotype came up many times. V is TRBV28 and J is TRBJ2-1; D is unclear. The V end was cut by 3 bases, the J end by 1 base, with 10 bases between. Looked up from germline, CDR1 is MDHEN and CDR2 is SYDVKM. The CDR3 contains 15 residues. The CDR3 spells CASSLTVGSYNEQFF. CDR3 nucleotides: TGTGCCAGCAGTTTGACGGTAGGGTCCTACAATGAGCAGTTCTTC.

This clonotype occurred a few times. The chain links TRBV11-1 to TRBJ2-7, with TRBD1 as a possible D gene (6 bases). The ends were cut back, 5 bases at V and 0 bases at J, with 17 bases in the middle. This CDR3 comprises 16 residues. Germline V gene data show CDR1 as SGHAT and CDR2 as FQDESV (reference sequence). Here the CDR3 DNA reads TGTGCCAGCAGCCCCACTTCGGGACAAGTCTCCTACGAGCAGTACTTC. This gives the protein CASSPTSGQVSYEQYF. The variable domain in full, completed from reference TRBV11-1 and TRBJ2-7, reads EAEVAQSPRYKITEKSQAVAFWCDPISGHATLYWYRQILGQGPELLVQFQDESVVDDSQLPKDRFSAERLKGVDSTLKIQPAELGDSAMYLCASSPTSGQVSYEQYFGPGTRLTVT.

The V and J genes are TRBV9 and TRBJ1-5; a possible D gene is TRBD1 (6 bases). Germline values: CDR1 SGDLS, CDR2 YYNGEE. This CDR3 has 14 amino acids. V lost 0 bases to trimming and J lost 6 bases, with 10 bases between them. The CDR3 sequence: CASSVGDRSQPQHF. CDR3 nucleotides: TGTGCCAGCAGCGTAGGAGACAGGAGTCAGCCCCAGCATTTT.

In this sample, this clonotype turned up a few times. The chain has TRBV5-5 and TRBJ2-3; D is possibly TRBD2 (5 bases). V shed 0 bases and J shed 2 bases, with 13 bases lying between them. Germline CDR1 SGHKS, CDR2 YYEKEE (reference sequence). The CDR3 spans 16 residues. The CDR3 DNA sequence: TGTGCCAGCAGCTTGGACGGCCAGGAGGCCACAGATACGCAGTATTTT. It yields the protein CASSLDGQEATDTQYF.

V usage is TRBV15 and J usage is TRBJ1-5; D not certain. This CDR3 has 17 amino acids. CDR1 and CDR2 from the germline V gene are LNHNV and YYDKDF (reference sequence). Trimming pared 0 bases from V and 0 bases from J, leaving 12 bases between. The CDR3 protein is CATSRDPAAYSNQPQHF. The DNA of the CDR3 is TGTGCCACCAGCAGAGATCCGGCAGCATATAGCAATCAGCCCCAGCATTTT.

The chain joins TRBV14 to TRBJ2-2, with 8 bases lining up with TRBD2. After removal of 0 bases from V and 7 bases from J, the junction contained 7 bases not matched to a gene. CDR1 and CDR2 from the germline V gene are SGHDN and FVKESK. The CDR3 covers 16 residues. The CDR3 DNA follows: TGTGCCAGCAGCCAAGATATTAGCGGGGCCTTCGGGGAGCTGTTTTTT. Protein: CASSQDISGAFGELFF.

The chain carries TRBV19 and TRBJ2-1; D is possibly TRBD1 (5 bases). V lost 8 bases and J 6 bases, leaving 14 bases between the germline ends. CDR3 length: 13 residues. Germline V gene lookup returns CDR1 LNHDA and CDR2 SQIVND (reference sequence). The CDR3 nucleotides read TGTGCCAGTGACAGCTTCTGGGTCAATGAGCAGTTCTTC. Translated, it gives CASDSFWVNEQFF. The full variable domain, with the rest looked up from reference TRBV19 and TRBJ2-1, is DGGITQSPKYLFRKEGQNVTLSCEQNLNHDAMYWYRQDPGQGLRLIYYSQIVNDFQKGDIAEGYSVSREKKESFPLTVTSAQKNPTAFYLCASDSFWVNEQFFGPGTRLTVL.

This clonotype was counted a few times. The gene calls are TRBV6-5 and TRBJ2-3, with a tentative D call TRBD1 (5 bases). Trimming cost V 7 bases and J 4 bases, with 15 bases left between them. Germline CDR1 MNHEY, CDR2 SVGAGI. This CDR3 has 14 residues. The CDR3 DNA is TGTGCCAGCACAAGGGGCGCTCCCGCAGATACGCAGTATTTT. Protein product: CASTRGAPADTQYF.

The rearrangement joins TRBV7-3 to TRBJ2-3, with D maybe TRBD1 (5 bases). This CDR3 spans 16 amino acids. V lost 1 base, J lost 1 base, and 12 bases lay in between. Germline CDR1 SGHTA, CDR2 FQGTGA. The CDR3 DNA reads as TGTGCCAGCAGCTTAATATGCGAACAGGGCACAGATACGCAGTATTTT. It encodes CASSLICEQGTDTQYF.